The source of this T cell receptor beta chain is a study of T cell repertoires in cytomegalovirus infection. Study-level background: Matching HLA type, along with CMV infection, was indicated by public TCR beta signatures.

This CDR3 spans 16 amino acids. Germline V gene sequence: CDR1 SGHNT, CDR2 YYREEE (reference sequence). V was shortened by 2 bases and J by 7 bases, with 21 bases between the two germline ends. Via MiXCR, TCRdb re-called the reads, giving one row per CDR3 protein. The sample has a few hundred thousand distinct CDR3 sequences, approximately 14% seen once. This clonotype occurred many times. Its target is not known. Whole-study findings and limits: The cumulative frequency of public TCR beta families distinguished individuals who carried CMV together with the relevant HLA. Dominant in the ex vivo response were TCR beta clonotypes restricted by HLA-C and specific for CMV.

The chain couples TRBV5-4 to TRBJ2-5; possible D gene TRBD2, 6 bases. The sequence was obtained from a human donor in good health (CMV status not recorded). Some clones in this sample may be carry-over from other donors' samples. Sequencing was performed on PBMCs. CDR3 sequence (DNA): TGTGCCAGCAGCTTAGACGGGACTTCGGCCTCGGGGACCCAGTACTTC. Translated: CASSLDGTSASGTQYF.